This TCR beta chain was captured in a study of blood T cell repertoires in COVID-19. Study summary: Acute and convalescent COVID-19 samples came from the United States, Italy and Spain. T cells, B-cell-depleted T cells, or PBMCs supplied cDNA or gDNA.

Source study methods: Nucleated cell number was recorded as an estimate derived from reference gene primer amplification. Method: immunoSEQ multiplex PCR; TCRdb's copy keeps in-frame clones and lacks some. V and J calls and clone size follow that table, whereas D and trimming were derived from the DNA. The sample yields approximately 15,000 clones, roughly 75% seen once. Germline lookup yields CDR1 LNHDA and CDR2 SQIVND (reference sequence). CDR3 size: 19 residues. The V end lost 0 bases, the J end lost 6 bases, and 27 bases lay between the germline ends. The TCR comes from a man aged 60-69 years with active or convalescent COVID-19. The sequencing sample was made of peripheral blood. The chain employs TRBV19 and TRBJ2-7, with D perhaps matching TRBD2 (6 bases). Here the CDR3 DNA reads TGTGCCAGTAGTATAGAAGCCGATGTCCCGGGGCCCGGGAGTTTCGAGCAGTACTTC. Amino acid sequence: CASSIEADVPGPGSFEQYF.